The clone carrying this TCR beta chain was seen more than once but under ten times. The CDR3 regions of TCR beta were amplified from RNA transcripts. A set of HTBI primers served as the primers for a first-round RT-PCR of the TCR CDR3. TCRdb re-called the multiplex PCR reads with MiXCR, one entry per CDR3 protein. The sample lists 350,000 or so distinct CDR3 sequences; approximately 18% were seen once. This sample stems from a study of T cells in Graves' hyperthyroidism and ophthalmopathy. Exclusion followed for patients with uncontrolled infection, other autoimmune disease, pregnancy or lactation. Diagnosis rested on symptoms, serum thyroxine and TRAb, thyroid ultrasound, and orbital computed tomography. CDR3 length: 19 residues. Trimming cost V 4 bases and J 5 bases, with 27 bases left between them.

The sample taken for sequencing was blood. This clonotype was obtained from a woman aged 45 to 65 with Graves' hyperthyroidism. This chain links TRBV12-3 or TRBV12-4 with TRBJ1-3; D remains unclear. The CDR3 DNA reads as TGTGCCAGCAGTTCGCGATTTGATCGACTAACTAGTTATAGAAACACCATATATTTT. This gives the protein CASSSRFDRLTSYRNTIYF.